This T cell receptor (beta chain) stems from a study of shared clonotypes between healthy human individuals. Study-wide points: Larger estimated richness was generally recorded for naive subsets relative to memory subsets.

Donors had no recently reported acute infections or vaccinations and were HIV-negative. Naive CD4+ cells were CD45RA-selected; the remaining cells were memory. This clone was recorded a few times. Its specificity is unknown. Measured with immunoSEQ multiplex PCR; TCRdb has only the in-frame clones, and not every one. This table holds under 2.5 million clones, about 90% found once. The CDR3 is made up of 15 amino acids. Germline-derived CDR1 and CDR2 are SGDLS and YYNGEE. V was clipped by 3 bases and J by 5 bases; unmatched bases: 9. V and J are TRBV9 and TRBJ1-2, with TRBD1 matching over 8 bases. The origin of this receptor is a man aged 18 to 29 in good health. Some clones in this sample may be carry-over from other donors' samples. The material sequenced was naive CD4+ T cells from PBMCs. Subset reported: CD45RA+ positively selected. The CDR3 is CASSATAQGAYGYTF. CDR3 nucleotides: TGTGCCAGCAGCGCCACCGCTCAGGGGGCTTATGGCTACACCTTC.